This TCR beta chain was obtained from a study of Graves' ophthalmopathy and Graves' hyperthyroidism. The junction had 4 bases not matched to a gene; V was cut back by 2 bases and J by 2 bases. This CDR3 spans 15 amino acids. Germline lookup yields CDR1 MGHDK and CDR2 SYGVNS. In this sample, this clonotype turned up many times. The evidence that diagnosis relied on was clinical symptoms, serum thyroxine, TRAb, thyroid ultrasound and orbital computed tomography. RNA transcripts yielded amplified TCR beta CDR3 regions. Amplification began with first-round RT-PCR using HTBI primers, then second-round multiplex PCR was performed. TCRdb redid the calling of the multiplex PCR reads with MiXCR, one entry per CDR3 protein. The sample has about 740,000 distinct CDR3 sequences, 40% seen once; the top ten hold roughly 46%.

This clonotype was obtained from an adult man with Graves' ophthalmopathy. The chain links TRBV25-1 to TRBJ2-3, with 7 bases fitting TRBD1. What was sequenced was peripheral blood. CDR3: CASSEGQGVTDTQYF. The CDR3, as DNA: TGTGCCAGCAGTGAAGGTCAGGGGGTCACAGATACGCAGTATTTT.